These 17 T cell receptor beta chains share one sample of origin, sequenced in a study of control samples from healthy donors and cancer patients. Only in-frame clones appear in the TCRdb table, and some are missing; sequencing was by immunoSEQ multiplex PCR. This sample has about 90,000 clones, with approximately 90% found just once. The source material was blood. The receptors were sampled from a woman aged 18-29 years in good health.

The genes are TRBV27 and TRBJ1-2; D is ambiguous. The CDR3 is 15 amino acids. The germline V gene encodes CDR1 MNHEY and CDR2 SMNVEV (reference sequence). V was pared by 0 bases and J by 3 bases, with 11 bases between. CDR3 in amino acids: CASSLSLGSHYGYTF. Written as DNA, the CDR3 is TGTGCCAGCAGTTTATCGCTGGGATCCCACTATGGCTACACCTTC.

About this clone: At the DNA level, this CDR3 is encoded by other sequences in the same sample as well. The V gene is TRBV5-1, the J gene TRBJ2-5, with 7 bases fitting TRBD2. Germline V lookup: CDR1 SGHRS, CDR2 YFSETQ. The CDR3 consists of 14 residues. V shed 0 bases, J shed 5 bases, and the junction held 4 bases outside the gene matches. The CDR3 spells CASSLGLGGETQYF. DNA of the CDR3: TGCGCCAGCAGCTTGGGGCTGGGGGGGGAGACCCAGTACTTC.

V usage is TRBV11-2 and J usage is TRBJ2-2; possibly TRBD1 or TRBD2 for D (5 bases each). From germline, CDR1 is SGHAT and CDR2 FQNNGV. Deletions cut 6 bases from V and 5 bases from J, with 25 bases between. This CDR3 comprises 18 residues. The CDR3 reads CASRVIRGEGRWTGELFF. CDR3 bases: TGTGCCAGCAGGGTAATCCGGGGCGAGGGCCGGTGGACCGGGGAGCTGTTTTTT.

The chain links TRBV15 to TRBJ2-7; the match to TRBD1 covers 8 bases. V trimming: 0 bases; J trimming: 10 bases; junction bases outside the gene matches: 8. The CDR3 extends over 14 amino acids. The germline gives CDR1 LNHNV, CDR2 YYDKDF (reference sequence). The CDR3 region is CATSRDVAGGFQYF. CDR3 in DNA: TGTGCCACCAGCAGAGATGTGGCAGGGGGCTTTCAGTACTTC.

The chain carries TRBV7-9 and TRBJ1-2; the D is unclear. CDR1 is SEHNR, CDR2 FQNEAQ, per germline (reference sequence). This CDR3 is built from 12 residues. V lost 3 bases to trimming and J lost 8 bases, with 10 bases between them. The CDR3 is CASSFPGRGYTF. The DNA of the CDR3 is TGTGCCAGCAGCTTCCCCGGTCGGGGCTACACCTTC.

V usage is TRBV12-3 or TRBV12-4 and J usage is TRBJ2-7; D gene ambiguous. V lost 7 bases, J lost 5 bases, and 9 bases lay in between. This CDR3 contains 11 residues. The CDR3: CASTQANEQYF. CDR3 sequence (DNA): TGTGCCAGCACCCAAGCCAACGAGCAGTACTTC.

This clone was observed a single time. The rearrangement joins TRBV20-1 to TRBJ2-3; 7 nucleotides agree with TRBD2. This CDR3 is 14 amino acids long. V trimming: 3 bases; J trimming: 0 bases; junction bases outside the gene matches: 3. Per the germline V gene, CDR1 is DFQATT and CDR2 is SNEGSKA (reference sequence). This CDR3 is CSASPAGSTDTQYF. The CDR3 DNA reads as TGCAGTGCTAGTCCAGCGGGAAGCACAGATACGCAGTATTTT.

The chain uses TRBV10-1 and TRBJ1-5; 9 bases are shared with TRBD1. The germline gives CDR1 WNHNN, CDR2 SYGVQD (reference sequence). With V trimmed by 2 bases and J by 1 base, 3 bases remained unmatched. There are 16 residues in the CDR3. For the CDR3, the DNA is TGCGCCAGCAGTGAGGGTGGGACAGGGAGCAATCAGCCCCAGCATTTT. It specifies CASSEGGTGSNQPQHF.

V and J are TRBV9 and TRBJ1-5; tentative D call: TRBD1 (5 bases). This CDR3 contains 14 residues. V was shortened by 3 bases and J by 2 bases, with 9 bases between the two germline ends. The germline V gene encodes CDR1 SGDLS and CDR2 YYNGEE. The CDR3 DNA sequence: TGTGCCAGCAGCGGGACGGGGGGCAATCAGCCCCAGCATTTT. Translated, it gives CASSGTGGNQPQHF. Full variable domain (remainder filled in from reference TRBV9 and TRBJ1-5): DSGVTQTPKHLITATGQRVTLRCSPRSGDLSVYWYQQSLDQGLQFLIQYYNGEERAKGNILERFSAQQFPDLHSELNLSSLELGDSALYFCASSGTGGNQPQHFGDGTRLSIL.

The chain combines TRBV6-5 with TRBJ1-2, with D unclear. The V gene lost 11 bases and the J gene lost 0 bases, with 10 bases spanning the gap. The CDR3 extends over 12 amino acids. Germline assignment: CDR1 MNHEY and CDR2 SVGAGI. The CDR3 spells CALGGANYGYTF. The CDR3 nucleotides are TGTGCCTTGGGCGGGGCTAACTATGGCTACACCTTC.

The J gene is TRBJ2-4, the V gene TRBV5-1; 9 bases fit TRBD2. V lost 0 bases, J lost 1 base, and 8 bases stayed unmatched. This CDR3 comprises 18 residues. Germline V gene sequence: CDR1 SGHRS, CDR2 YFSETQ. Here the CDR3 reads CASSLGWLAGNAKNIQYF. For the CDR3, the DNA is TGCGCCAGCAGCTTGGGCTGGCTAGCGGGGAACGCCAAAAACATTCAGTACTTC.

V gene TRBV6-4 combines with J gene TRBJ2-3, with 11 bases aligning to TRBD2. Germline values: CDR1 MRHNA, CDR2 SNTAGT. With V trimmed by 3 bases and J by 1 base, 0 bases remained unmatched. The length of the CDR3 is 15 residues. CDR3 DNA: TGTGCCAGCAGTGAGACTAGCGGGGGCACAGATACGCAGTATTTT. Its protein is CASSETSGGTDTQYF.

The chain combines TRBV14 with TRBJ1-2, with D possibly matching TRBD1 (6 bases). Germline V lookup: CDR1 SGHDN, CDR2 FVKESK. This CDR3 has 15 residues. Trimming removed 4 bases at V and 2 bases at J, with 14 bases between. CDR3: CASSPVAGANYGYTF. The DNA of the CDR3 is TGTGCCAGCAGCCCAGTAGCAGGGGCGAACTATGGCTACACCTTC.

CDR3 protein: CASNLHGSRLWSPLHF. The CDR3, as DNA: TGTGCCAGCAACCTCCACGGGTCGAGATTGTGGTCACCCCTCCACTTT. V gene TRBV11-2 combines with J gene TRBJ1-6; D gene ambiguous. The CDR3 is 16 amino acids. CDR1 and CDR2 from the germline V gene are SGHAT and FQNNGV. V was shortened by 7 bases and J by 10 bases, with 23 bases between the two germline ends. Filled out from reference TRBV11-2 and TRBJ1-6, the complete variable domain reads EAGVAQSPRYKIIEKRQSVAFWCNPISGHATLYWYQQILGQGPKLLIQFQNNGVVDDSQLPKDRFSAERLKGVDSTLKIQPAKLEDSAVYLCASNLHGSRLWSPLHFGNGTRLTVT.

This rearrangement joins TRBV9 to TRBJ2-7, with no clear D. The CDR3 has 16 residues. V shed 3 bases and J shed 5 bases, with 21 bases lying between them. Germline loops: CDR1 SGDLS, CDR2 YYNGEE. The DNA of the CDR3 is TGTGCCAGCAGCGCCTTCGGATCGAGTTCTTCCGACGAGCAGTACTTC. Its protein product is CASSAFGSSSSDEQYF.

Comment on this clone: Its ends do not fully match the called genes, so a read error is possible. This chain links TRBV24-1 with TRBJ2-2; a weak D match, TRBD2 (6 bases). Germline lookup yields CDR1 KGHDR and CDR2 SFDVKD. The CDR3 is 17 residues long. Here the CDR3 reads CATSDRIGDSNTGELFF. In DNA, the CDR3 is TGTGCCACAAGTGACCGAATAGGGGACTCGAACACCGGGGAGCTGTTTTTT.

V and J are TRBV2 and TRBJ2-1, with 7 bases aligning to TRBD1. CDR1 is SNHLY and CDR2 is FYNNEI in the germline V gene. The V and J ends lost 10 bases and 12 bases, in that order; junction bases with no gene match: 15. This CDR3 has 13 amino acids. The DNA of the CDR3 is TGTGCCACCACCGCCGACAGGGCACTAGGGCAGTTCTTC. Translating it yields CATTADRALGQFF.